These 24 T cell receptor beta chains were all obtained from the same sample, sequenced in a study of T cell responses to AZD1222 COVID-19 vaccine (dated by TCRdb to 2020 to 2022). The sample's time point label, decoded: baseline before first vaccination. The library was produced with the immunoSEQ multiplex PCR assay. The source is immuneACCESS, and TCRdb retained only in-frame sequences with V and J called. Part of the clones is not carried over; for the studies checked, unresolved V genes explain less than half of this, and the remainder is unexplained. This sample lists around 84,000 clones; roughly 87% were detected once. Around 5.8% of the sample rests with the top ten. This material consisted of peripheral blood, taken on day 0 of AZD1222 vaccination. These TCRs come from an adult in good health.

The chain couples TRBV29-1 to TRBJ1-5; unclear D gene. Germline values: CDR1 SQVTM, CDR2 ANQGSEA. The CDR3 totals 12 residues. V was clipped by 4 bases and J by 0 bases, with 4 bases between them. This chain's CDR3 is CSVGDSNQPQHF. Here the CDR3 DNA reads TGCAGCGTTGGGGATAGCAATCAGCCCCAGCATTTT.

V gene TRBV11-2 combines with J gene TRBJ2-5; 9 bases agree with TRBD2. Looked up from germline, CDR1 is SGHAT and CDR2 is FQNNGV. Trimming cost V 4 bases and J 7 bases; bases outside gene matches: 7. The CDR3 is 14 residues long. CDR3 nucleotides: TGTGCCAGCAGCTATGTAGCGGGAGAAGGGACCCAGTACTTC. Encoded protein: CASSYVAGEGTQYF.

V and J are TRBV7-2 and TRBJ1-2, with D perhaps matching TRBD1 (6 bases). V lost 3 bases and J 7 bases, leaving 9 bases between the germline ends. Germline-derived CDR1 and CDR2 are SGHTA and FQGNSA. The CDR3 has 12 residues. The CDR3 DNA reads TGTGCCAGCAGCTTCACAGGGATTGGCTACACCTTC. Protein product: CASSFTGIGYTF.

The rearrangement links TRBV5-6 to TRBJ1-5; D unclear. Trimming cost V 4 bases and J 1 base, with 12 bases left between them. Germline loops: CDR1 SGHDT, CDR2 YYEEEE. The CDR3 is 15 residues long. The CDR3 DNA follows: TGTGCCAGCAGCGAAGTAGATAAGAGCAATCAGCCCCAGCATTTT. Its protein is CASSEVDKSNQPQHF. The entire variable domain, with the rest obtained from reference TRBV5-6 and TRBJ1-5, is as follows: DAGVTQSPTHLIKTRGQQVTLRCSPKSGHDTVSWYQQALGQGPQFIFQYYEEEERQRGNFPDRFSGHQFPNYSSELNVNALLLGDSALYLCASSEVDKSNQPQHFGDGTRLSIL.

This clone has just one count. CDR3 loop: CASSYYPGVTDTQYF. CDR3 coding DNA: TGTGCCAGCAGTTACTATCCTGGCGTTACAGATACGCAGTATTTT. V usage is TRBV6-2 or TRBV6-3 and J usage is TRBJ2-3, with D unclear. Germline V gives CDR1 MNHEY, CDR2 SVGEGT. V dropped 1 base and J dropped 3 bases, with 11 bases sitting between them. The CDR3 contains 15 residues.

The chain carries TRBV28 and TRBJ1-5; D uncertain. CDR3 length: 14 amino acids. V gave up 1 base and J gave up 0 bases, with 4 bases separating them. CDR1 is MDHEN, CDR2 SYDVKM, per germline. The CDR3 region is CASSLSGSNQPQHF. In DNA, the CDR3 is TGTGCCAGCAGTTTATCGGGTAGCAATCAGCCCCAGCATTTT.

The chain is built from TRBV3-1 (or the pseudogene TRBV3-2) and TRBJ2-1; 8 nucleotides agree with TRBD2. V trimming: 3 bases; J trimming: 2 bases; junction bases outside the gene matches: 9. CDR1 is LGHDT and CDR2 is YNNKEL in the germline V gene (reference sequence). This CDR3 has 17 residues. This CDR3 reads CASSHASGRETYNEQFF. DNA for the CDR3: TGTGCCAGCAGCCATGCTTCCGGGAGGGAAACCTACAATGAGCAGTTCTTC.

V usage is TRBV9 and J usage is TRBJ2-1; 10 nucleotides agree with TRBD2. CDR1 is SGDLS and CDR2 is YYNGEE in the germline V gene. The CDR3 has 14 residues. V shed 6 bases, J shed 3 bases, and the junction held 3 bases outside the gene matches. This chain's CDR3 is CASTPSGSYNEQFF. The CDR3 region has the DNA TGTGCCAGCACCCCTAGCGGGAGCTACAATGAGCAGTTCTTC.

The V call is TRBV10-2, the J call TRBJ2-1; 7 bases fit TRBD2. Germline assignment: CDR1 WSHSY and CDR2 SAAADI. The CDR3 length is 15 residues. V lost 6 bases and J lost 5; bases outside the gene matches: 10. The CDR3 DNA is TGCGCCAGCAGACACCGGGACTACGGCGACAATGAGCAGTTCTTC. It specifies CASRHRDYGDNEQFF.

This sequence joins TRBV2 and TRBJ2-1; 7 bases are shared with TRBD2. J was trimmed by 0 bases and V by 9 bases; bases with no gene match: 5. The CDR3 covers 14 residues. Per the germline V gene, CDR1 is SNHLY and CDR2 is FYNNEI. The CDR3 is CASRAGSSYNEQFF. CDR3 in DNA: TGTGCCAGTAGAGCGGGAAGCTCCTACAATGAGCAGTTCTTC.

This clone was found once. The V gene is TRBV7-2, the J gene TRBJ2-7; 7 nucleotides match TRBD1. The CDR3 covers 12 residues. Per the germline V gene, CDR1 is SGHTA and CDR2 is FQGNSA. V trimming: 3 bases; J trimming: 6 bases; junction bases outside the gene matches: 2. The CDR3 coding sequence is TGTGCCAGCAGCTTGACAGGGTTCGAGCAGTACTTC. As protein: CASSLTGFEQYF.

This chain uses TRBV29-1 with TRBJ2-1; D not certain. The germline V and J ends were trimmed by 0 bases and 4 bases, with 16 bases remaining between them. Per germline, CDR1 SQVTM and CDR2 ANQGSEA. The CDR3 spans 16 residues. This CDR3 is CSVEEAGRIIYNEQFF. CDR3 nucleotides: TGCAGCGTTGAAGAAGCAGGAAGAATTATATACAATGAGCAGTTCTTC.

V is TRBV28 and J is TRBJ1-5; TRBD1 matches at 8 bases. V was clipped by 4 bases and J by 6 bases; unmatched bases: 14. This CDR3 spans 17 amino acids. Germline V gene sequence: CDR1 MDHEN, CDR2 SYDVKM. This CDR3 is CASSSSPETGVGQPQHF. The CDR3 DNA follows: TGTGCCAGCAGTTCTTCCCCCGAGACAGGGGTAGGTCAGCCCCAGCATTTT.

The V call is TRBV24-1, the J call TRBJ2-1; D perhaps matches TRBD2 (6 bases). Trimming removed 4 bases at V and 0 bases at J, with 9 bases between. Germline V gene lookup returns CDR1 KGHDR and CDR2 SFDVKD. The CDR3 is 15 residues long. CDR3 nucleotide sequence: TGTGCCACCAGTGACTTAGCGGCCTCCTACAATGAGCAGTTCTTC. Translation: CATSDLAASYNEQFF.

Concerning this clone: It is unclear where the CDR3 begins or ends on the DNA, so no DNA is shown, and the CDR3 is as TCRdb lists it. The rearrangement joins TRBV30 to TRBJ1-6; TRBD1 reflects the table's D call only, with no check against the DNA. Germline assignment: CDR1 GTSNPN and CDR2 SVGIG (reference sequence). 16 amino acids form the CDR3, both terminal residues included. The CDR3 protein is CAWSVQMSLYNSPLHF.

The chain couples TRBV6-5 to TRBJ1-1; 10 nucleotides match TRBD1. CDR1 is MNHEY, CDR2 SVGAGI, per germline. The trim removed 4 bases at V and 0 bases at J, leaving 5 bases unmatched. There are 16 residues in the CDR3. CDR3 region: CASSSRDRGLNTEAFF. As DNA, the CDR3 is TGTGCCAGCAGTTCCCGGGACAGGGGATTGAACACTGAAGCTTTCTTT.

The chain combines TRBV4-1 with TRBJ2-1; D not resolved. This CDR3 is built from 13 residues. Germline values: CDR1 MGHRA, CDR2 YSYEKL. Trimming shortened V by 0 bases and J by 4 bases, and 4 bases separated the two germline ends. The CDR3 region has the DNA TGCGCCAGCAGCCAAGACAGTTACAATGAGCAGTTCTTC. Protein: CASSQDSYNEQFF.

The rearrangement uses TRBV28 and TRBJ2-1; D possibly corresponds to TRBD1 (5 bases). V was trimmed by 10 bases and J by 8 bases, leaving 18 bases between them. The CDR3 totals 13 residues. From germline, CDR1 is MDHEN and CDR2 SYDVKM. CDR3 sequence (DNA): TGTGCCACCACTCGGCAGGGTGGCGATGAGCAGTTCTTC. It encodes CATTRQGGDEQFF. Variable domain in full (rest from reference TRBV28 and TRBJ2-1): DVKVTQSSRYLVKRTGEKVFLECVQDMDHENMFWYRQDPGLGLRLIYFSYDVKMKEKGDIPEGYSVSREKKERFSLILESASTNQTSMYLCATTRQGGDEQFFGPGTRLTVL.

J is TRBJ2-3 and V is TRBV10-3; 7 bases map to TRBD2. V was clipped by 6 bases and J by 1 base; unmatched bases: 1. The CDR3 runs to 13 residues. Germline lookup yields CDR1 ENHRY and CDR2 SYGVKD. In DNA form, the CDR3 reads TGTGCCATCAGAACTAGCGGCACAGATACGCAGTATTTT. Its protein product is CAIRTSGTDTQYF.

The chain combines TRBV9 with TRBJ2-3, with TRBD1 matching over 9 bases. Germline V gene sequence: CDR1 SGDLS, CDR2 YYNGEE. J gave up 1 base and V 1 base, and 4 bases lay outside the gene matches. The CDR3 contains 16 residues. The DNA for the CDR3 is TGTGCCAGCAGCGTACCACGGGACAGGGGCACAGATACGCAGTATTTT. It is translated as CASSVPRDRGTDTQYF.

The CDR3 DNA follows: TGTGCCAGCAGTTTGTGGCTAGCGGGCCCCAATGAGCAGTTCTTC. Encoded protein: CASSLWLAGPNEQFF. The V and J genes are TRBV27 and TRBJ2-1, with 8 bases aligning to TRBD2. V lost 3 bases and J lost 6; bases outside the gene matches: 7. The CDR3 contains 15 residues. Germline values: CDR1 MNHEY, CDR2 SMNVEV (reference sequence).

On this clone: The junction and the germline gene differ at one end; a read error may be behind it. The chain is built from TRBV11-2 and TRBJ1-4; 10 positions agree with TRBD1. The CDR3 consists of 14 residues. Germline V gene sequence: CDR1 SGHAT, CDR2 FQNNGV. CDR3 sequence: CASSVDRGREKLFF. CDR3 coding DNA: TGTGCCAGCAGCGTAGACAGGGGGCGTGAAAAACTGTTTTTT.

The chain carries TRBV5-4 and TRBJ1-1; D may be TRBD1 (6 bases). This CDR3 region has 14 residues. Trimming shortened V by 2 bases and J by 0 bases, and 8 bases separated the two germline ends. Looked up from germline, CDR1 is SGHNT and CDR2 is YYREEE (reference sequence). The CDR3 here is CASSLPGVNTEAFF. CDR3 nucleotides: TGTGCCAGCAGCTTACCAGGGGTGAACACTGAAGCTTTCTTT.

This clone was recorded only once. This CDR3 is CASTGWGPSTDTQYF. As DNA, the CDR3 is TGTGCCAGCACCGGATGGGGTCCTAGCACAGATACGCAGTATTTT. The rearrangement uses TRBV6-5 and TRBJ2-3; D gene unclear. This CDR3 has 15 residues. Trimming cost V 7 bases and J 0 bases, with 14 bases left between them. CDR1 is MNHEY and CDR2 is SVGAGI in the germline V gene.